The 20 T cell receptor beta chains below all came from one sample that was sequenced in a study of OX40 agonist ivuxolimab in advanced cancers. The protocol was immunoSEQ multiplex PCR, while the TCRdb copy is restricted to in-frame clones and leaves out a portion. The table includes about 74,000 clones, 70% to 85% detected once. The starting material was CD4+ or CD8+ T cells sorted from blood, obtained in a trial of the OX40 agonist ivuxolimab. Receptors originate from an adult with an advanced solid tumor such as melanoma, head and neck, liver or kidney cancer.

The CDR3 loop is CASSLWPGEPYEQYF. The CDR3 DNA sequence: TGTGCCAGCAGTTTATGGCCGGGAGAACCCTACGAGCAGTACTTC. The chain couples TRBV28 to TRBJ2-7; perhaps TRBD2 as D (6 bases). This CDR3 is built from 15 residues. V was trimmed by 0 bases and J by 2 bases, leaving 11 bases between them. Germline lookup yields CDR1 MDHEN and CDR2 SYDVKM.

The chain uses TRBV10-3 and TRBJ2-2; 12 bases are a match to TRBD2. Germline V gene sequence: CDR1 ENHRY, CDR2 SYGVKD. V gave up 4 bases and J gave up 7 bases; unmatched junction bases: 13. The CDR3 contains 18 residues. CDR3 bases: TGTGCCATCAGTGCCACGAAGGCTAGCGGGAGGGCCGGCGGGGAGCTGTTTTTT. It translates to CAISATKASGRAGGELFF.

The V call is TRBV5-1, the J call TRBJ1-2; D ambiguous. Trimming cost V 4 bases and J 4 bases, with 17 bases left between them. CDR3 length: 15 residues. CDR1 is SGHRS, CDR2 YFSETQ, per germline. CDR3 sequence (DNA): TGCGCCAGCAGCCGTAGTGGTGACGGGCTCTATGGCTACACCTTC. Translation: CASSRSGDGLYGYTF.

The count of this clone is one. V gene TRBV7-2 combines with J gene TRBJ2-4, with D maybe TRBD1 (5 bases). V lost 2 bases and J 9 bases, leaving 11 bases between the germline ends. In germline, CDR1 is SGHTA, CDR2 FQGNSA. The CDR3 loop spans 13 amino acids. CDR3 bases: TGTGCCAGCAGCTTAAGGCAGGGCCCCATTCAGTACTTC. Protein sequence: CASSLRQGPIQYF.

The sample holds a few counts of this clone. V usage is TRBV6-1 and J usage is TRBJ1-1; D gene ambiguous. The CDR3 is 12 amino acids. V gave up 5 bases and J gave up 4 bases, with 8 bases separating them. Germline CDR1 and CDR2: MNHNS and SASEGT. CDR3: CASSTRRTEAFF. The DNA of the CDR3 is TGTGCCAGCAGTACCCGACGCACTGAAGCTTTCTTT.

This chain links TRBV5-4 with TRBJ2-1; TRBD1 might be the D (5 bases). The germline V gene has CDR1 SGHNT and CDR2 YYREEE (reference sequence). This CDR3 contains 15 residues. Trimming removed 7 bases from V and 8 bases from J, with 22 bases in between. CDR3 bases: TGTGCCAGCCTTGTCTGGGATGGATCCAGGGATGAGCAGTTCTTC. Its translation is CASLVWDGSRDEQFF.

V and J are TRBV20-1 and TRBJ1-2; possible D gene TRBD1, 5 bases. Germline V gene lookup returns CDR1 DFQATT and CDR2 SNEGSKA (reference sequence). The CDR3 has 11 amino acids. Trimming removed 2 bases at V and 6 bases at J, with 7 bases between. The CDR3 here is CSARTGDGYTF. CDR3 nucleotide sequence: TGCAGTGCTAGAACGGGGGATGGCTACACCTTC.

A single count supports this clone. This chain links TRBV28 with TRBJ2-7; tentatively, D is TRBD2 (6 bases). Trimming took 10 bases from V and 2 from J, leaving 15 bases between them. The CDR3 is 13 amino acids. Germline V lookup: CDR1 MDHEN, CDR2 SYDVKM. Written as DNA, the CDR3 is TGTGCCATTGGGGGGAGCGGACCCTACGAGCAGTACTTC. Amino acid sequence: CAIGGSGPYEQYF.

This chain joins TRBV5-4 and TRBJ2-3, with 8 bases that match TRBD1. Germline loops: CDR1 SGHNT, CDR2 YYREEE (reference sequence). The CDR3 runs to 15 residues. Trimming took 3 bases from V and 2 from J; bases not matched to a gene: 5. The CDR3 sequence: CASSSDRGYTDTQYF. Here the CDR3 DNA reads TGTGCCAGCAGCTCCGACAGGGGATACACAGATACGCAGTATTTT.

The chain has TRBV28 and TRBJ2-7; TRBD1 might be the D (6 bases). Between the trimmed V and J ends, which lost 4 bases and 0 bases, there was a span of 13 bases. Looked up from germline, CDR1 is MDHEN and CDR2 is SYDVKM. The CDR3 totals 15 residues. The chain's CDR3 is CASSSGAGASYEQYF. In DNA form, the CDR3 reads TGTGCCAGCAGTTCCGGGGCAGGGGCCTCCTACGAGCAGTACTTC.

The J gene is TRBJ2-5, the V gene TRBV6-1, with 9 bases matching TRBD2. The CDR3 is made up of 13 amino acids. The trim removed 4 bases at V and 5 bases at J, leaving 2 bases unmatched. Per the germline V gene, CDR1 is MNHNS and CDR2 is SASEGT. This CDR3 is CASSVGLAETQYF. CDR3 in DNA: TGTGCCAGCAGTGTGGGACTAGCCGAGACCCAGTACTTC.

About this clone: At one boundary the junction diverges from the germline segment, which might be a read error. The rearrangement joins TRBV7-2 to TRBJ1-2, with TRBD1 matching over 10 bases. The CDR3 consists of 13 residues. The germline CDR1 and CDR2 sequences are SGHTA and FQGNSA. The DNA of the CDR3 is TGTGCCAGCAGTTTAGACAGGGGGCGAGGCTACACCTTC. Translating gives CASSLDRGRGYTF.

The gene calls are TRBV4-3 and TRBJ1-4; no definite D call. CDR1 and CDR2 from the germline V gene are LGHNA and YSLEER. This CDR3 has 16 residues. V was pared by 1 base and J by 1 base, with 10 bases between. The CDR3 reads CASSQARGITNEKLFF. As DNA, the CDR3 is TGCGCCAGCAGCCAAGCTCGCGGGATAACTAATGAAAAACTGTTTTTT.

The CDR3 DNA reads as TGCAGTGCTCGGGACCTGGGCTACACCTTC. This translates into CSARDLGYTF. The rearrangement joins TRBV20-1 to TRBJ1-2, with D possibly matching TRBD1 (5 bases). V was pared by 5 bases and J by 8 bases, with 9 bases between. CDR3 length: 10 residues. Germline V gene data show CDR1 as DFQATT and CDR2 as SNEGSKA (reference sequence).

The chain combines TRBV9 with TRBJ2-3, with 13 positions matching TRBD2. CDR1 and CDR2 from the germline V gene are SGDLS and YYNGEE. V lost 4 bases to trimming and J lost 4 bases; unmatched junction nucleotides: 3. This CDR3 is 15 amino acids long. The CDR3 region is CASSTGLAGADTQYF. The CDR3 region has the DNA TGTGCCAGCAGCACCGGACTAGCGGGAGCAGATACGCAGTATTTT.

The chain uses TRBV4-1 and TRBJ2-2, with 7 bases that match TRBD1. With 0 bases clipped from V and 7 bases from J, the junction kept 2 bases outside the gene matches. There are 14 residues in the CDR3. Germline CDR1 MGHRA, CDR2 YSYEKL. In nucleotides, the CDR3 is TGCGCCAGCAGCCAAGAGAGGACAGGCGGGGAGCTGTTTTTT. It translates to CASSQERTGGELFF.

V gene TRBV6-5 combines with J gene TRBJ1-3; D unclear. Trimming removed 6 bases at V and 0 bases at J, with 9 bases between. This CDR3 is 14 amino acids long. Germline loops: CDR1 MNHEY, CDR2 SVGAGI. The DNA of the CDR3 is TGTGCCAGCAGGGCTGACTTCTCTGGAAACACCATATATTTT. Protein: CASRADFSGNTIYF.

The chain has TRBV2 and TRBJ2-1; a weak D match, TRBD2 (6 bases). Trimming shortened V by 8 bases and J by 8 bases, and 19 bases separated the two germline ends. CDR1 and CDR2 from the germline V gene are SNHLY and FYNNEI. This CDR3 comprises 14 residues. CDR3 sequence reads: CASDFARGIDEQFF. The CDR3 nucleotides are TGTGCCAGCGATTTTGCCCGGGGGATCGATGAGCAGTTCTTC.

This rearrangement joins TRBV6-6 to TRBJ1-5, with 7 positions matching TRBD1. This CDR3 contains 16 residues. The V segment lost 6 bases and the J segment 2 bases; nucleotides outside the gene matches: 10. Looked up from germline, CDR1 is MNHNY and CDR2 is SVGAGI (reference sequence). The CDR3 DNA reads TGTGCCAGCAGCCTAAGCAGGGGGTCTGGCAATCAGCCCCAGCATTTT. Protein product: CASSLSRGSGNQPQHF.

The DNA for the CDR3 is TGTGCCAGCAGCCCGGGTTTAGGGGCCATCGAGCAGTACTTC. This translates into CASSPGLGAIEQYF. The rearrangement joins TRBV11-2 to TRBJ2-7; possibly TRBD1 for D (5 bases). The CDR3 runs to 14 residues. Germline V lookup: CDR1 SGHAT, CDR2 FQNNGV. Trimming removed 5 bases from V and 6 bases from J, with 17 bases in between.